This T cell receptor beta chain is from a study of cytomegalovirus exposure and HLA in healthy donors. The PCR made use of 60 Vbeta and 13 Jbeta primers. This table comes from immunoSEQ multiplex PCR, and its TCRdb copy is limited to in-frame clones, with some not included. The data contain 210,000 or so clones, 75% to 90% of them singletons. With 4 bases removed from V and 0 bases from J, the gap between germline ends came to 12 bases. The germline V gene encodes CDR1 MNHEY and CDR2 SVGAGI. The CDR3 has 16 residues. Note on this clone: Antigen specificity is unknown.

Overall study findings and caveats: The study dropped some indistinguishable V segments, TRBV6-2 and TRBV6-3 among them. The investigators catalogued 180 or so TCR beta chains as cytomegalovirus-associated. With later analysis, a missense DCLRE1C variant became linked to TCR beta V- and J-gene trimming.

The chain employs TRBV6-5 and TRBJ1-4; D perhaps matches TRBD1 (5 bases). Sequences were obtained from PBMCs. This receptor was obtained from a man aged 25 to 45 in good health and CMV-seronegative. As DNA, the CDR3 is TGTGCCAGCAGTTCAGGGCCAGTTGCAACTAATGAAAAACTGTTTTTT. It codes for CASSSGPVATNEKLFF.